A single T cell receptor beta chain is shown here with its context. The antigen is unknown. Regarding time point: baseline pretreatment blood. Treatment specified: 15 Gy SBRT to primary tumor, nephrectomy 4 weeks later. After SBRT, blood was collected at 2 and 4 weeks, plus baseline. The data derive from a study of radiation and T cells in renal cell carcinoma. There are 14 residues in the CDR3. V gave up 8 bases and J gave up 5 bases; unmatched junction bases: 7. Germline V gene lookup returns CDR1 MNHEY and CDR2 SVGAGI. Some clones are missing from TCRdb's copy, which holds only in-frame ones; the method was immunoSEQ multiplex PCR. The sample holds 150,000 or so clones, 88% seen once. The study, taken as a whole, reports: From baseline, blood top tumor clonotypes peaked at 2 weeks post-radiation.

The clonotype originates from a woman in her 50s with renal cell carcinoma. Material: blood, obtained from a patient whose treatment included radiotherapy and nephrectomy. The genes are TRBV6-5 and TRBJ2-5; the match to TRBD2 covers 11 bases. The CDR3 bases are TGTGCCAGCTCTGTCGTAGCGGGGGGGGAGACCCAGTACTTC. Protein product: CASSVVAGGETQYF.